The TCR beta chain described here comes from a study of blood T cell repertoires in COVID-19. This CDR3 is built from 15 residues. Looked up from germline, CDR1 is SGHTS and CDR2 is YDEGEE. The V segment lost 0 bases and the J segment 8 bases; nucleotides outside the gene matches: 6. Here immunoSEQ multiplex PCR was the method, and the copy in TCRdb shows in-frame clones only, minus some. The top ten clones hold around half of a sample with about 62,000 clones, about 75% of them seen once. Sequencing input: PBMCs or T cells enriched from blood (not recorded which). V and J are TRBV5-8 and TRBJ2-1; 9 bases match TRBD1. The origin of this receptor is a woman in her sixties or seventies who had been exposed to COVID-19. Here the CDR3 DNA reads TGTGCCAGCAGCTTGGGACAGGGGGGGAATGATGAGCAGTTCTTC. Its protein product is CASSLGQGGNDEQFF.